This TCR beta chain stems from a study of T cells after yellow fever vaccination. Study at large: Fractions containing few cells were prepared with SMART-Seq v4 Ultra Low Input.

General study findings and limits: High-abundance clonotypes from the bulk population could contaminate FACS-sorted repertoires. The secondary response was weaker, and its peak arrived faster, on day 5 versus 15.

One entry per CDR3 protein, called by TCRdb with MiXCR from the 5' RACE reads. The sample lists a few hundred thousand distinct CDR3 sequences; approximately 16% were seen once. As concerns this clonotype: What it binds is not known. Likely a read error: the CDR3 ends without its conserved phenylalanine or tryptophan.

CDR1 is SEHNR, CDR2 FQNEAQ, per germline (reference sequence). This CDR3 contains 15 residues. V was pared by 1 base and J by 4 bases, with 13 bases between. The chain links TRBV7-9 to TRBJ1-2; D is perhaps TRBD1 (6 bases). The TCR was taken from a young man who received the YFV17D yellow fever vaccine. This sample comprised PBMCs, obtained less than 6 days after the first yellow fever vaccination. This chain's CDR3 is CASSLEAGATYGYTY. In nucleotides, the CDR3 is TGTGCCAGCAGCTTAGAGGCAGGGGCCACCTATGGCTACACCTAC.